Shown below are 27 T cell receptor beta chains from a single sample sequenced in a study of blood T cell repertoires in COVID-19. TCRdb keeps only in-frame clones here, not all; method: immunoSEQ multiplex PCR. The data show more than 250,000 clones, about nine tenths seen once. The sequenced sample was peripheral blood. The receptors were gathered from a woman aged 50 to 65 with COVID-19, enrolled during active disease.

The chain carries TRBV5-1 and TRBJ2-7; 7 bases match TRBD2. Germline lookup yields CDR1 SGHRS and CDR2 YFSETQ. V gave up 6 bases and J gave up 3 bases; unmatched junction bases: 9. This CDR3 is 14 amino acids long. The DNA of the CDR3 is TGCGCCAGCACCGGGGGGACGAGCAACTACGAGCAGTACTTC. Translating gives CASTGGTSNYEQYF.

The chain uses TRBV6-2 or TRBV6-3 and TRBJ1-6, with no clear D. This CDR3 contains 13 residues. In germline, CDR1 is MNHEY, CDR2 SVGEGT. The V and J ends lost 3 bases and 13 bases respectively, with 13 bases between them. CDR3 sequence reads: CASSYLGSGPLHF. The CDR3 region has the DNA TGTGCCAGCAGTTATCTTGGATCCGGGCCCCTCCACTTT.

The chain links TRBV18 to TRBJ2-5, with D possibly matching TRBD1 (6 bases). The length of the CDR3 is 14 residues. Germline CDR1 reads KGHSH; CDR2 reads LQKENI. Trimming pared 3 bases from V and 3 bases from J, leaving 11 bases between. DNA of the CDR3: TGTGCCAGCTCACCGGGGGCTGGGAAAGAGACCCAGTACTTC. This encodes CASSPGAGKETQYF.

The CDR3 DNA reads TGTGCCAGCAGCCCGGGAGGTGTGGGTGAAAAACTGTTTTTT. Its protein product is CASSPGGVGEKLFF. The chain joins TRBV7-2 to TRBJ1-4; D not resolved. V gave up 5 bases and J gave up 7 bases, with 14 bases separating them. The germline gives CDR1 SGHTA, CDR2 FQGNSA. The CDR3 consists of 14 residues.

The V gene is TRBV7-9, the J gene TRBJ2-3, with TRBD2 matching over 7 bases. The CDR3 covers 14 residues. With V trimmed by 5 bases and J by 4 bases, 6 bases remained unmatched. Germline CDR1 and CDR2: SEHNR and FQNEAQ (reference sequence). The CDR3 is CASSPGGNADTQYF. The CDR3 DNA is TGTGCCAGCAGCCCCGGGGGGAACGCAGATACGCAGTATTTT.

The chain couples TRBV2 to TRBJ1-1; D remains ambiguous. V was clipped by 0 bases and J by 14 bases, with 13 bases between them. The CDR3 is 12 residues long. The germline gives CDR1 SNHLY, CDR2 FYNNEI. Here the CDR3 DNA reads TGTGCCAGCAGTGAAGCGCGTTTCACCTCCTTCTTT. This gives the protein CASSEARFTSFF.

The CDR3 here is CATRGQGGNQPQHF. CDR3 nucleotides: TGTGCCACCAGAGGACAGGGTGGCAATCAGCCCCAGCATTTT. The chain joins TRBV24-1 to TRBJ1-5; 8 bases are shared with TRBD1. The CDR3 loop spans 14 amino acids. Germline V gene data show CDR1 as KGHDR and CDR2 as SFDVKD. V trimming: 7 bases; J trimming: 2 bases; junction bases outside the gene matches: 3.

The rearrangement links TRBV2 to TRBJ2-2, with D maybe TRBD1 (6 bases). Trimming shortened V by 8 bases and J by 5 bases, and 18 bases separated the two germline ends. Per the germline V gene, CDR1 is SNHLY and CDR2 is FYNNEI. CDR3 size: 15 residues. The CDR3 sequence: CASGSRGRVTGELFF. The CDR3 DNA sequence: TGTGCCAGCGGGTCCAGGGGAAGGGTTACCGGGGAGCTGTTTTTT.

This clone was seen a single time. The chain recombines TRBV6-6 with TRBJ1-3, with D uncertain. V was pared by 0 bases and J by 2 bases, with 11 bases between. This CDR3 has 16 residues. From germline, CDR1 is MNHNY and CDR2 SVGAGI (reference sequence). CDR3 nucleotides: TGTGCCAGCAGTTACTCGAGCCCCCAGGCTGGAAACACCATATATTTT. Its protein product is CASSYSSPQAGNTIYF.

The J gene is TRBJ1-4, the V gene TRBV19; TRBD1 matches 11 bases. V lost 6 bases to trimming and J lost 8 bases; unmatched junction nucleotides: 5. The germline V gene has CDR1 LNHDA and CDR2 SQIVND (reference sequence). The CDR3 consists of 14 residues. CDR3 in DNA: TGTGCCAGTAGGTGGACAGGGGGCAGAGAAAAACTGTTTTTT. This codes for CASRWTGGREKLFF.

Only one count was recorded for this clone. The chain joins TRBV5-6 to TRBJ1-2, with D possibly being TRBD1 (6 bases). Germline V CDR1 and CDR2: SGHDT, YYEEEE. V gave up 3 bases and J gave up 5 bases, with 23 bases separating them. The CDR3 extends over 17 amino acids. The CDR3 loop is CASSYTRELQQGYGYTF. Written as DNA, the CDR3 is TGTGCCAGCAGCTATACAAGGGAACTTCAGCAGGGGTATGGCTACACCTTC.

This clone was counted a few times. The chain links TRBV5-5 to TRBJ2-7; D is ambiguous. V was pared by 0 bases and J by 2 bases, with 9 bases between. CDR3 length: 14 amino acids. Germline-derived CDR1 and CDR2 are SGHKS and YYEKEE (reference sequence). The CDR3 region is CASSLAPVPYEQYF. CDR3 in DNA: TGTGCCAGCAGCTTGGCCCCGGTCCCCTACGAGCAGTACTTC. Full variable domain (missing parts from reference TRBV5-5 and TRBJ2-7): DAGVTQSPTHLIKTRGQQVTLRCSPISGHKSVSWYQQVLGQGPQFIFQYYEKEERGRGNFPDRFSARQFPNYSSELNVNALLLGDSALYLCASSLAPVPYEQYFGPGTRLTVT.

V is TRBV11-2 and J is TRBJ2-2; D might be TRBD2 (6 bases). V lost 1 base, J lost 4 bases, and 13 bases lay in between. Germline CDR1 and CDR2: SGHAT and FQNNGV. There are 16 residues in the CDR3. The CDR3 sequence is CASSLVGGSGTGELFF. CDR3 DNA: TGTGCCAGCAGCTTAGTCGGAGGGAGCGGCACCGGGGAGCTGTTTTTT.

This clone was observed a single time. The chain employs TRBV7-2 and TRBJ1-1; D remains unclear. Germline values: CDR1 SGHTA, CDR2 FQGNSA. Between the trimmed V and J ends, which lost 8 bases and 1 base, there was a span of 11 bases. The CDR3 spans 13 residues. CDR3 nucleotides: TGTGCCAGCCTCAAAAGGAGGAACACTGAAGCTTTCTTT. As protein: CASLKRRNTEAFF.

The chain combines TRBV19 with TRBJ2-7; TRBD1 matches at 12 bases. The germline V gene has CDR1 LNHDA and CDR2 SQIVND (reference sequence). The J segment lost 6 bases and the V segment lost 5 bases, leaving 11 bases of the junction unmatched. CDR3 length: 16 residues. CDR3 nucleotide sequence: TGTGCCAGTAGTGGGAAACCGGGACAGGGGGCTGGCGAGCAGTACTTC. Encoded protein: CASSGKPGQGAGEQYF.

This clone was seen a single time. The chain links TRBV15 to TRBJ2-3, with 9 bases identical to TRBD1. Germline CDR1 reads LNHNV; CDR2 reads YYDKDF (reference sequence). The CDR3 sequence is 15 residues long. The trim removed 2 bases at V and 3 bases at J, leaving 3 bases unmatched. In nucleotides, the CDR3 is TGTGCCACCAGCAGAACAGGGGGCAAGACAGATACGCAGTATTTT. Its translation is CATSRTGGKTDTQYF.

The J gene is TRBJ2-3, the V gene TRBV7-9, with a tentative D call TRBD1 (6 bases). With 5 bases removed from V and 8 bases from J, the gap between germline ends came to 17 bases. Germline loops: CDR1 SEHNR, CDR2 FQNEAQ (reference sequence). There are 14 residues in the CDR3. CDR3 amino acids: CASSQDRFMGTQYF. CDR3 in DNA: TGTGCCAGCAGCCAAGACAGGTTCATGGGTACGCAGTATTTT.

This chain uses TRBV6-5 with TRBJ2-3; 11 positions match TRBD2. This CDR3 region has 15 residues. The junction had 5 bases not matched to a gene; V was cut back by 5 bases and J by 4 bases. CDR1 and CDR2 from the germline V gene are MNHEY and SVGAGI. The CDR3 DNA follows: TGTGCCAGCAGTCTTAGCGGGAGGGCCTCAGATACGCAGTATTTT. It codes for CASSLSGRASDTQYF.

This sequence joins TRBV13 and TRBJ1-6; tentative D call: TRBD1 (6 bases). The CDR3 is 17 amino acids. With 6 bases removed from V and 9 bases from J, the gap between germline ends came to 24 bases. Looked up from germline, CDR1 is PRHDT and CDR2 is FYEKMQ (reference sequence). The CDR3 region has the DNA TGTGCCAGCAGGGATACCTCACAGGGTACCTGGGCTTCACCCCTCCACTTT. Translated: CASRDTSQGTWASPLHF.

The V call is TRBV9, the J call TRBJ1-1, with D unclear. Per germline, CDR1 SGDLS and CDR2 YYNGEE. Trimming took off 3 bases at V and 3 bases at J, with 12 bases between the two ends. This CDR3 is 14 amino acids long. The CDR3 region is CASSAGPGDTEAFF. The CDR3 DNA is TGTGCCAGCAGCGCAGGACCCGGGGACACTGAAGCTTTCTTT.

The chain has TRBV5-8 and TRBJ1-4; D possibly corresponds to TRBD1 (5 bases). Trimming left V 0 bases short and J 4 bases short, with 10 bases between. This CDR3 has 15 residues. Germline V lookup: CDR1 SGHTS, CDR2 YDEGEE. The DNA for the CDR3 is TGTGCCAGCAGCTTGGGGCAGGGCGATAATGAAAAACTGTTTTTT. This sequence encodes CASSLGQGDNEKLFF.

The CDR3 bases are TGTGCCAGCAGCAAGAGCTCCTATAATTCACCCCTCCACTTT. As protein: CASSKSSYNSPLHF. The V call is TRBV6-5, the J call TRBJ1-6; D uncertain. Germline V gene data show CDR1 as MNHEY and CDR2 as SVGAGI. The CDR3 spans 14 residues. V lost 6 bases, J lost 0 bases, and 6 bases lay in between.

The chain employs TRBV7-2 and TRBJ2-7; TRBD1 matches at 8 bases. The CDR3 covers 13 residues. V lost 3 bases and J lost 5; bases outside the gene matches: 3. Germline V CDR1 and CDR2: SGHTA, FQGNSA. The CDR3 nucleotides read TGTGCCAGCAGCTTCCAGGGGGCCCACGAGCAGTACTTC. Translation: CASSFQGAHEQYF.

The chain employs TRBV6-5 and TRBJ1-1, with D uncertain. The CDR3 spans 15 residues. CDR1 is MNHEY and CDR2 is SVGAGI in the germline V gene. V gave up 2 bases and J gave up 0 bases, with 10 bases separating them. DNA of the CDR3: TGTGCCAGCAGTTACGGGCAGAGAATGAACACTGAAGCTTTCTTT. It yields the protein CASSYGQRMNTEAFF.

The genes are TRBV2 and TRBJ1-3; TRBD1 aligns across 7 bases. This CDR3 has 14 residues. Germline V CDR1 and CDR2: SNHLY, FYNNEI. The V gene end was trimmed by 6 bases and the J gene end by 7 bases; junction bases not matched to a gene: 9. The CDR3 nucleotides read TGTGCCAGCAGGAAGACAGGGCTGGGGAACACCATATATTTT. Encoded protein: CASRKTGLGNTIYF.

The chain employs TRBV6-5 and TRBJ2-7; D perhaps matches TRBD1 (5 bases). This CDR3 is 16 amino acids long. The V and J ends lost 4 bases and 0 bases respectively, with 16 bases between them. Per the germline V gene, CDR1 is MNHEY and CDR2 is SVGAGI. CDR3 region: CASSSTATGTSYEQYF. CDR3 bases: TGTGCCAGCAGTTCAACGGCCACAGGCACCTCCTACGAGCAGTACTTC.

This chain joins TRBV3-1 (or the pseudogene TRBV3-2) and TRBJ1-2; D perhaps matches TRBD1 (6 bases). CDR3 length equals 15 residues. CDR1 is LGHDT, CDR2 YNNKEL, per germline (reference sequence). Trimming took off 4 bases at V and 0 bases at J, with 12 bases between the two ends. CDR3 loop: CASSLSWTANYGYTF. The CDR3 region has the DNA TGTGCCAGCAGCCTATCATGGACAGCTAACTATGGCTACACCTTC.